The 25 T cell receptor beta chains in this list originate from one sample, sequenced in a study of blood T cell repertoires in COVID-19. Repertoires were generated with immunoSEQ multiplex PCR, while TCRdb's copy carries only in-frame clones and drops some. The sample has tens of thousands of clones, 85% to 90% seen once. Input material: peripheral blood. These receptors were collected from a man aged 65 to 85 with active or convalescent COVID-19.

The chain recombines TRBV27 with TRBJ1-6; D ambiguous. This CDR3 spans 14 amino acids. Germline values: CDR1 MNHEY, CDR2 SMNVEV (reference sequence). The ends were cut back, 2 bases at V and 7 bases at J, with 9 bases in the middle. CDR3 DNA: TGTGCCAGCAGTTTAGGCCAGATAAATTCACCCCTCCACTTT. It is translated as CASSLGQINSPLHF.

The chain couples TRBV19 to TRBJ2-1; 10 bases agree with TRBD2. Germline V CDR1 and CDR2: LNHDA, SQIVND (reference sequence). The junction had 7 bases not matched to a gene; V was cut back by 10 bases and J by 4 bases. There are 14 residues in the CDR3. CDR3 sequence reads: CATRRTSGYNEQFF. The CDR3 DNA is TGTGCCACCAGGAGGACTAGCGGATACAATGAGCAGTTCTTC.

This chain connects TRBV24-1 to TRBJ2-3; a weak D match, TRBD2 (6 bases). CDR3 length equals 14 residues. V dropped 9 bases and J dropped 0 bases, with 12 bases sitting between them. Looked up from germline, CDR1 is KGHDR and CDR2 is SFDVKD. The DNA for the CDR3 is TGTGCCACCGGGACTCCGGGAAGCACAGATACGCAGTATTTT. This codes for CATGTPGSTDTQYF.

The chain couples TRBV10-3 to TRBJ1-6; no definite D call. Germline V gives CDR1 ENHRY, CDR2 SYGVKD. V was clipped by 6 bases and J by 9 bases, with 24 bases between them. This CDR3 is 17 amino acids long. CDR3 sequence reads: CAISPRGRAGTGSPLHF. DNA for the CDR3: TGTGCCATCAGCCCTCGAGGGAGGGCTGGTACTGGTTCACCCCTCCACTTT.

CDR3 sequence (DNA): TGTGCCAGCACTCCCTCGGGTAGGGGGATCCTCTATGGCTACACCTTC. Translated: CASTPSGRGILYGYTF. The chain carries TRBV28 and TRBJ1-2; D possibly corresponds to TRBD1 (6 bases). The CDR3 has 16 residues. Germline CDR1 is MDHEN and CDR2 is SYDVKM. V was clipped by 7 bases and J by 4 bases, with 22 bases between them.

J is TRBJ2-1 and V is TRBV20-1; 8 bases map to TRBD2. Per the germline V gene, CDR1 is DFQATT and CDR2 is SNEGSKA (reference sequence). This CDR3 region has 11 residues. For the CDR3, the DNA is TGCAGACCCACTAGCGGCCATGAGCAGTTCTTC. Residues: CRPTSGHEQFF.

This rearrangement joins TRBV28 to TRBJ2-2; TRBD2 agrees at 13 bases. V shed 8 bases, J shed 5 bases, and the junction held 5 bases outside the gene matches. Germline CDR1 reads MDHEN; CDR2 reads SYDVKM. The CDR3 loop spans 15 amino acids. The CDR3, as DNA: TGTGCCAGCCTCCCGGGACTAGCGGGAACCGGGGAGCTGTTTTTT. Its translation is CASLPGLAGTGELFF.

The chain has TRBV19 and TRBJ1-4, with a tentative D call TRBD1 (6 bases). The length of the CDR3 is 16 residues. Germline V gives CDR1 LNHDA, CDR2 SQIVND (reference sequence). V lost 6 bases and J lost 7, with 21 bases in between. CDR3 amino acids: CASSGQGPSSVEKLFF. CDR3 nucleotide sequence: TGTGCCAGTAGCGGGCAGGGGCCCTCATCCGTTGAAAAACTGTTTTTT.

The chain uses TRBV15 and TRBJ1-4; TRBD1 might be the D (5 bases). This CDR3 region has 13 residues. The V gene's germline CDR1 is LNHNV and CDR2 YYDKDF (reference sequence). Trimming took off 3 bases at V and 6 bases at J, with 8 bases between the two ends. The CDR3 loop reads CATSRGPDEKLFF. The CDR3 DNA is TGTGCCACCAGCAGGGGGCCCGATGAAAAACTGTTTTTT. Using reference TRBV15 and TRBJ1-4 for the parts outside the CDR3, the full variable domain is DAMVIQNPRYQVTQFGKPVTLSCSQTLNHNVMYWYQQKSSQAPKLLFHYYDKDFNNEADTPDNFQSRRPNTSFCFLDIRSPGLGDTAMYLCATSRGPDEKLFFGSGTQLSVL.

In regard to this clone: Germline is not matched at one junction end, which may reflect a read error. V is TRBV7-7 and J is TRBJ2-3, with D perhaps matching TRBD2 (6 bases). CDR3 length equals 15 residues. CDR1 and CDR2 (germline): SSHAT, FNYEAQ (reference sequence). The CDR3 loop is CASSLGLSMTDTQYF. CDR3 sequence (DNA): TGTGCTAGCAGCTTGGGACTCTCTATGACAGATACGCAGTATTTT.

CDR3 in amino acids: CASSSGGEKLFF. CDR3 DNA sequence: TGTGCCAGCAGTTCGGGGGGGGAAAAACTGTTTTTT. The rearrangement uses TRBV6-6 and TRBJ1-4; the D gene is possibly TRBD1 (5 bases). CDR1 is MNHNY and CDR2 is SVGAGI in the germline V gene (reference sequence). V was shortened by 4 bases and J by 8 bases, with 8 bases between the two germline ends. The CDR3 covers 12 residues.

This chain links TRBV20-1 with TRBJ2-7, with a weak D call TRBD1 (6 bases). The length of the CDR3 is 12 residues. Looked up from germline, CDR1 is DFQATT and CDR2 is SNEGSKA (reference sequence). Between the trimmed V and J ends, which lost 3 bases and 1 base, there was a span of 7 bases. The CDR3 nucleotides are TGCAGTGCTAGTGACAGGTCCTACGAGCAGTACTTC. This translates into CSASDRSYEQYF.

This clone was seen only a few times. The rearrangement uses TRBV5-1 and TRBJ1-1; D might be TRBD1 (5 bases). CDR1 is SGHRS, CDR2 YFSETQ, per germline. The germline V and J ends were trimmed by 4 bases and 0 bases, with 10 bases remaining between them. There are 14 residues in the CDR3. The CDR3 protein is CASSPDTVNTEAFF. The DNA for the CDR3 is TGCGCCAGCAGCCCGGACACCGTGAACACTGAAGCTTTCTTT.

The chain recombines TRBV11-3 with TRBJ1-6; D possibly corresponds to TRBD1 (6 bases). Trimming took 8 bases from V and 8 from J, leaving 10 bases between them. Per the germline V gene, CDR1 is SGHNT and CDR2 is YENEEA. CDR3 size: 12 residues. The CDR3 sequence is CASSKGDSPLHF. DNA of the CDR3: TGTGCCAGCTCCAAGGGGGATTCACCCCTCCACTTT.

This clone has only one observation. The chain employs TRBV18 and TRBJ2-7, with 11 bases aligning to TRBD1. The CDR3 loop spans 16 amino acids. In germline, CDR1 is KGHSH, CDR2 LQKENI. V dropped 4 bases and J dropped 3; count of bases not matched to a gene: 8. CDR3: CASSLRTGTGGYEQYF. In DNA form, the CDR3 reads TGTGCCAGCTCACTTCGTACCGGGACAGGGGGCTACGAGCAGTACTTC.

In DNA form, the CDR3 reads TGTGCCAGCAGCCCGACTCGCACAGATACGCAGTATTTT. This gives the protein CASSPTRTDTQYF. V is TRBV7-3 and J is TRBJ2-3; D remains ambiguous. V was shortened by 5 bases and J by 1 base, with 7 bases between the two germline ends. Germline V gene sequence: CDR1 SGHTA, CDR2 FQGTGA. The CDR3 runs 13 residues.

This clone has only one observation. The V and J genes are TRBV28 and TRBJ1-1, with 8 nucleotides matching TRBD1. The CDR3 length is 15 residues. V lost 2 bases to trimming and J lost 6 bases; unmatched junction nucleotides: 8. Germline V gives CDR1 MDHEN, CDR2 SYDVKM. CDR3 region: CASSLGATGAAEAFF. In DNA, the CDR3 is TGTGCCAGCAGTTTAGGAGCGACAGGGGCCGCTGAAGCTTTCTTT. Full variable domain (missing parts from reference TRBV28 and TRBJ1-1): DVKVTQSSRYLVKRTGEKVFLECVQDMDHENMFWYRQDPGLGLRLIYFSYDVKMKEKGDIPEGYSVSREKKERFSLILESASTNQTSMYLCASSLGATGAAEAFFGQGTRLTVV.

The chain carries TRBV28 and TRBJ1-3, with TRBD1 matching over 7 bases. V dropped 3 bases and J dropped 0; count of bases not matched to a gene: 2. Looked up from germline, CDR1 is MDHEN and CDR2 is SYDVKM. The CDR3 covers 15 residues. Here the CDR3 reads CASSLPGGSGNTIYF. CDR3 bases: TGTGCCAGCAGTTTGCCAGGGGGCTCTGGAAACACCATATATTTT.

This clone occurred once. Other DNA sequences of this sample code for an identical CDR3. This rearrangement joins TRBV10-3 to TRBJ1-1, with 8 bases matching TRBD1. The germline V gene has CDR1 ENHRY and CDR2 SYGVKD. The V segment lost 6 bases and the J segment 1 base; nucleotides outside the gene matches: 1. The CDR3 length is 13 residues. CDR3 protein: CAISGQGNTEAFF. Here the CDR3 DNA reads TGTGCCATCAGCGGACAGGGGAACACTGAAGCTTTCTTT.

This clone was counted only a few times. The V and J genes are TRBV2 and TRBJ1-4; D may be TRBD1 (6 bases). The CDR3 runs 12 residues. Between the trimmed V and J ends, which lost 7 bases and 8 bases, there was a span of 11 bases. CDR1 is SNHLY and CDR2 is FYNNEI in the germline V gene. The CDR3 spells CASKRRGEKLFF. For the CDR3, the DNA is TGTGCCAGCAAACGAAGGGGGGAAAAACTGTTTTTT.

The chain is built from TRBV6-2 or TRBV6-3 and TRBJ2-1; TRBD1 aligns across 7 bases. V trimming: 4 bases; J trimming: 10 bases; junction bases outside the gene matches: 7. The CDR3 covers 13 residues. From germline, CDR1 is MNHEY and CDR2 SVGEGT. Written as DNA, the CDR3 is TGTGCCAGCAGTTGGACAGGACGTCAAGAGCAGTTCTTC. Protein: CASSWTGRQEQFF.

CDR3 DNA sequence: TGTGCCAGCAGCCCCCGACAGGGTAGCTCTGGAAACACCATATATTTT. Encoded protein: CASSPRQGSSGNTIYF. The rearrangement joins TRBV7-6 to TRBJ1-3, with 7 bases aligning to TRBD1. Germline V CDR1 and CDR2: SGHVS, FNYEAQ. The CDR3 has 16 residues. The V and J ends lost 5 bases and 0 bases, in that order; junction bases with no gene match: 7.

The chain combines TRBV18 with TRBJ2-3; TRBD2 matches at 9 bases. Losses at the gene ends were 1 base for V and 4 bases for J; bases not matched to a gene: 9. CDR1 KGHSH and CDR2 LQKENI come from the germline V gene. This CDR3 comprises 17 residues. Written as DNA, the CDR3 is TGTGCCAGCTCACCACGCCTAGCGGGGCTGGGATCAGATACGCAGTATTTT. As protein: CASSPRLAGLGSDTQYF.

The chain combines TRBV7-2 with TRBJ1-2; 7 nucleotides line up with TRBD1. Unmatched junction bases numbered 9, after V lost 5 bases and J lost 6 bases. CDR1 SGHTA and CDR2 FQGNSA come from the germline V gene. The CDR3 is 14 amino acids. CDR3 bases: TGTGCCAGCAGCCCTGACAGGGTCGTAAATGGCTACACCTTC. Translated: CASSPDRVVNGYTF.

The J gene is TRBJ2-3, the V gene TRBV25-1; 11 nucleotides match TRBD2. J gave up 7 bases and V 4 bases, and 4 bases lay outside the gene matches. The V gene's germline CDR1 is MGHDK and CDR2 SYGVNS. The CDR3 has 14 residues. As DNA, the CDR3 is TGTGCCAGCAGTGTAGCGGGAGGGGCTTATACGCAGTATTTT. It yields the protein CASSVAGGAYTQYF.